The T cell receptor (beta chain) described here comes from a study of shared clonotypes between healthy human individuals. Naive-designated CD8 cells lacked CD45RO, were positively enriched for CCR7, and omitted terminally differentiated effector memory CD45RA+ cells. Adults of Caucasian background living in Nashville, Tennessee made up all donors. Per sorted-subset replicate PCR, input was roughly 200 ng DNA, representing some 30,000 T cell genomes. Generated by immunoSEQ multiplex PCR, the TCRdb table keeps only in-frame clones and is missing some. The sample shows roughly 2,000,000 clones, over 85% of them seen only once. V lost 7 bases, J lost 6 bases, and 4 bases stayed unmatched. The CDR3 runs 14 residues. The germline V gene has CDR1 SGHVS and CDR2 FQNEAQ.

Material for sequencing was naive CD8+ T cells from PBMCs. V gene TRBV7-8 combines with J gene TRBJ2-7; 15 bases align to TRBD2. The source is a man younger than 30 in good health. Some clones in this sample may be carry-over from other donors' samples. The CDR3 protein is CASTGTSGRLEQYF. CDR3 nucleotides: TGTGCCAGCACCGGGACTAGCGGGAGGCTCGAGCAGTACTTC.